Listed below are T cell receptor beta chains from one sample, sequenced in a study of blood T cells in healthy people across ages. In TCRdb, the 5' RACE reads were re-called with MiXCR into one record per CDR3 protein. The profile covers approximately 600,000 distinct CDR3 sequences, with approximately 59% appearing a single time and 30% to 45% taken by the ten largest. The specimen was blood. Every receptor here comes from a man in his fifties or sixties in good health. Each CDR3 is given with its conserved first and last residue. D genes are given only for firm matches. Some rows have no size entry. The others give once, few or many, or a class for an expanded clone.

TGCAGGGCACTAGCGAGCCCAGATACGCAGTATTTT CRALASPDTQYF - TRBJ2-3 TRBV20-1 TRBD2
TGTGCCAGCAGCGGGGGGGGTTCTAGCTCCTACAATGAGCAGTTCTTC CASSGGGSSSYNEQFF few TRBJ2-1 TRBV5-6 TRBD2
TGCGCCAGCAGCTTGGTGGACCCAGGGCGAGAGACCCAGTACTTC CASSLVDPGRETQYF - TRBJ2-5 TRBV5-1 -
TGTGCCATCAGTGATCCCGGCAGACTGGCAGATACGCAGTATTTT CAISDPGRLADTQYF - TRBJ2-3 TRBV10-3 -
TGCAGCGCGGGCAAGGGGAACACCGGGGAGCTGTTTTTT CSAGKGNTGELFF - TRBJ2-2 TRBV29-1 -
TGCGCCAGCAGCTTGGTTGGAGAGAATTCACCCCTCCACTTT CASSLVGENSPLHF many TRBJ1-6 TRBV5-1 -
TGCGCCAGCAGCCCCGGGGCTAGCGGGGTAAATACGCAGTATTTT CASSPGASGVNTQYF - TRBJ2-3 TRBV10-1 TRBD2
TGTGCCAGCAGTCGACTAATCCAAGAGACCCAGTACTTC CASSRLIQETQYF - TRBJ2-5 TRBV6-5 -
TGCGCCAGCAGCTCTACGACAGGGTCCTCCGATGCGCAGTATTTT CASSSTTGSSDAQYF - TRBJ2-3 TRBV4-1 TRBD1
TGTGCCAGCAGTGAAGAGGACATAGAGACCCAGTACTTC CASSEEDIETQYF - TRBJ2-5 TRBV2 -
TGTGCCAGCAGCTCCCCCGGGACAGGGTCTTGGGATGAGCAGTTCTTC CASSSPGTGSWDEQFF few TRBJ2-1 TRBV7-2 TRBD1